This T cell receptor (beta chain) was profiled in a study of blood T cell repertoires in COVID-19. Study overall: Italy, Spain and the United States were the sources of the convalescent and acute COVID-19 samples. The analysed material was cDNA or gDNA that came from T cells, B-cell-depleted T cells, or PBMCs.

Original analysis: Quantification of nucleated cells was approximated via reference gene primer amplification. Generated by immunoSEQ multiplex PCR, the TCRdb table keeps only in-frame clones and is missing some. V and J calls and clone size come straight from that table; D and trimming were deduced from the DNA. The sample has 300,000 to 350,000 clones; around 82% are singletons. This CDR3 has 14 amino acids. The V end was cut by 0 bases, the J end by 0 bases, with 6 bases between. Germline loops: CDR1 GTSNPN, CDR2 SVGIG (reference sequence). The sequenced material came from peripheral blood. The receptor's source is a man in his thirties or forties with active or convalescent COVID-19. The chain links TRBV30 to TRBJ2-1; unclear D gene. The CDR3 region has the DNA TGTGCCTGGAGTGTCCTCCCCTCCTACAATGAGCAGTTCTTC. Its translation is CAWSVLPSYNEQFF. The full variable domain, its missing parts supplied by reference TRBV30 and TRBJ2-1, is SQTIHQWPATLVQPVGSPLSLECTVEGTSNPNLYWYRQAAGRGLQLLFYSVGIGQISSEVPQNLSASRPQDRQFILSSKKLLLSDSGFYLCAWSVLPSYNEQFFGPGTRLTVL.